These 10 T cell receptor beta chains were sequenced from one sample in a study of shared clonotypes between healthy human individuals (dated by TCRdb to 2020 to 2021). Libraries came from the immunoSEQ multiplex PCR assay. Held by TCRdb, this immuneACCESS table contains in-frame sequences only and omits some clones. Under half of the omission traces to an unresolved V gene where checked; the cause of the rest is unknown. In this sample the table shows 2 million to 2.5 million clones, over 90% of which occur a single time. The ten most abundant clones make up about 0.39% of the sample. The sequenced material came from naive CD4+ T cells from PBMCs. The sample's cell subset or site, from its label and the paper: CD45RA+ positively selected. The receptors come from a man between 18 and 35 years old in good health. Some clones in this sample may be carry-over from other donors' samples.

The chain uses TRBV5-1 and TRBJ2-1, with a tentative D call TRBD2 (6 bases). The CDR3 consists of 16 residues. CDR1 and CDR2 from the germline V gene are SGHRS and YFSETQ. V shed 4 bases and J shed 1 base, with 15 bases lying between them. The CDR3 loop reads CASSQGPSGSYNEQFF. The CDR3 DNA reads TGCGCCAGCAGCCAAGGACCCAGCGGGTCCTACAATGAGCAGTTCTTC.

The genes are TRBV27 and TRBJ2-7, with D perhaps matching TRBD2 (6 bases). Trimming pared 4 bases from V and 7 bases from J, leaving 14 bases between. The CDR3 length is 13 residues. CDR1 and CDR2 from the germline V gene are MNHEY and SMNVEV (reference sequence). The CDR3 DNA is TGTGCCAGCAGTTCCCGGGGGTCGGGGGAGCAGTACTTC. Protein sequence: CASSSRGSGEQYF.

This clone was counted once. This chain joins TRBV29-1 and TRBJ2-3, with 8 nucleotides matching TRBD1. Per germline, CDR1 SQVTM and CDR2 ANQGSEA. V trimming: 2 bases; J trimming: 1 base; junction bases outside the gene matches: 5. The CDR3 is 15 amino acids. CDR3 DNA sequence: TGCAGCGTTGAACCACCGGGACAGGGCACAGATACGCAGTATTTT. Translation: CSVEPPGQGTDTQYF.

A word on this clone: The same CDR3 can be traced to other DNA sequences in this sample. The genes are TRBV5-1 and TRBJ1-1; D is unresolved. The V gene's germline CDR1 is SGHRS and CDR2 YFSETQ. The CDR3 extends over 14 amino acids. Trimming left V 1 base short and J 2 bases short, with 9 bases between. CDR3 amino acids: CASSLNGGNTEAFF. In DNA form, the CDR3 reads TGCGCCAGCAGCTTGAACGGTGGAAACACTGAAGCTTTCTTT.

The V and J genes are TRBV6-6 and TRBJ2-1; weak D call: TRBD2 (5 bases). CDR3 length equals 15 residues. Germline V lookup: CDR1 MNHNY, CDR2 SVGAGI (reference sequence). V shed 5 bases and J shed 2 bases, with 13 bases lying between them. CDR3: CASSQLRVPYNEQFF. CDR3 sequence (DNA): TGTGCCAGCAGTCAACTGCGGGTACCCTACAATGAGCAGTTCTTC.

Here the CDR3 reads CASSGTGLNYNEQFF. CDR3 nucleotide sequence: TGCGCCAGCAGTGGGACGGGACTAAACTACAATGAGCAGTTCTTC. This sequence joins TRBV10-1 and TRBJ2-1; TRBD2 agrees at 7 bases. The V segment lost 4 bases and the J segment 3 bases; nucleotides outside the gene matches: 6. The CDR3 is 15 amino acids. Germline V lookup: CDR1 WNHNN, CDR2 SYGVQD (reference sequence).

The chain recombines TRBV6-5 with TRBJ2-3, with a tentative D call TRBD1 (6 bases). This CDR3 comprises 15 residues. From germline, CDR1 is MNHEY and CDR2 SVGAGI. Deletions cut 7 bases from V and 3 bases from J, with 17 bases between. CDR3 loop: CASTDSGAGTDTQYF. The CDR3 region has the DNA TGTGCCAGCACCGACTCAGGGGCAGGGACAGATACGCAGTATTTT.

The V gene is TRBV19, the J gene TRBJ2-7, with unresolved D. V was cut by 3 bases and J by 3 bases, with 12 bases left in between. Per the germline V gene, CDR1 is LNHDA and CDR2 is SQIVND (reference sequence). The length of the CDR3 is 14 residues. Written as DNA, the CDR3 is TGTGCCAGTAGTATCTCGTCCGGAAACTACGAGCAGTACTTC. Protein sequence: CASSISSGNYEQYF.

This chain joins TRBV5-1 and TRBJ2-7, with 9 positions matching TRBD2. Germline CDR1 SGHRS, CDR2 YFSETQ. The CDR3 has 15 amino acids. V shed 4 bases and J 7 bases; nucleotides not matched to a gene: 12. DNA for the CDR3: TGCGCCAGCAGCCCGGAGGCTAGCGGGGCGAGAGAGCAGTACTTC. It encodes CASSPEASGAREQYF.

The rearrangement links TRBV13 to TRBJ1-1; D gene unclear. V was shortened by 5 bases and J by 4 bases, with 17 bases between the two germline ends. Germline loops: CDR1 PRHDT, CDR2 FYEKMQ (reference sequence). There are 15 residues in the CDR3. The CDR3 sequence: CASSPRTFWGTEAFF. The CDR3 DNA sequence: TGTGCCAGCAGCCCGCGGACCTTCTGGGGCACTGAAGCTTTCTTT.